This TCR beta chain is drawn from a study of blood T cell repertoires in COVID-19. Turning to the study itself: Some COVID-19 samples were acute and others convalescent; all came from the United States, Italy and Spain. PBMCs, B-cell-depleted T cells, or T cells were the source of the cDNA or gDNA that made up the material.

In the original workflow: How many nucleated cells were present was estimated from reference gene primer amplification. Only in-frame clones appear in the TCRdb table, and some are missing; sequencing was by immunoSEQ multiplex PCR. D and trimming come from the DNA, and the V and J calls and clone size come from that table. The table shows approximately 150,000 clones, with more than 75% occurring only once. The TCR sequence derives from a man in his forties or fifties who had recovered from COVID-19. The specimen sequenced was peripheral blood.

CDR3 sequence: CASSFKRGQGHEQFF. CDR3 DNA sequence: TGTGCCAGCAGCTTTAAGAGAGGACAGGGACATGAGCAGTTCTTC. This chain connects TRBV7-2 to TRBJ2-1, with TRBD1 matching 8 bases. Germline V gene data show CDR1 as SGHTA and CDR2 as FQGNSA. J was trimmed by 8 bases and V by 3 bases; bases with no gene match: 9. CDR3 length: 15 residues.